This is a list of T cell receptor beta chains from one sample in a study of T-cell reconstitution after alpha-beta-depleted transplantation in children. TCRdb reanalysed the PCR reads using MiXCR and keeps one entry per CDR3 protein. The sample has about 610,000 distinct CDR3 sequences, about 10% seen once; the top ten hold less than 5%. The starting material was PBMCs from the stem cell graft donor, obtained from the stem cell graft. The receptor set was obtained from a human donor who donated a stem cell graft to a child with acute myeloid leukemia. Both conserved end residues are trimmed from each CDR3.

v_call	j_call	cdr3_aa
TRBV20-1	TRBJ2-3	SATAYAGITDTQY
TRBV3-1	TRBJ2-5	ASSQNKGLAGAETQY
TRBV7-9	TRBJ1-1	ASSLAAGGYTEAF
TRBV12-3/TRBV12-4	TRBJ1-2	ASSRRDSTNYGYT
TRBV3-1	TRBJ2-6	ASSQEAGVGTGANVLT
TRBV6-1	TRBJ2-1	ASSRGSSGHNEQF
TRBV29-1	TRBJ2-7	SVAPPRGSGEQY
TRBV5-1	TRBJ1-1	ASSRQGGDEAF
TRBV20-1	TRBJ1-3	SARDPNSGNTIY
TRBV7-8	TRBJ2-3	ASNQRASTDTQY
TRBV7-6	TRBJ2-2	ASSFSPGGLNTGELF
TRBV7-2	TRBJ2-1	ASSPGVYAQF
TRBV12-3/TRBV12-4	TRBJ1-4	ASAPPGTGGLGEKLF
TRBV7-3	TRBJ2-2	ASSTTGISTGELF
TRBV5-1	TRBJ2-2	ASSWTSANTGELF
TRBV7-2	TRBJ1-5	ASSLTGIAGNQPQH
TRBV29-1	TRBJ1-1	SALVTEAF
TRBV6-5	TRBJ1-3	ASSLRTGTGGNTIY
TRBV12-3/TRBV12-4	TRBJ2-4	ASSPSGRIQNIQY
TRBV19	TRBJ2-2	ASSIKGAMNTGELF
TRBV30	TRBJ2-7	AWTWGGEQY
TRBV10-3	TRBJ2-1	AISDYRGNEQF
TRBV11-1	TRBJ1-1	ASSLALKVGTVNTEAF
TRBV6-2/TRBV6-3	TRBJ1-6	ASSRQDNSPLH
TRBV21-1	TRBJ2-1	ASSKNPFSGLAGGPGRNEQF
TRBV4-3	TRBJ2-1	ASSRLGLAGGNEQF
TRBV11-1	TRBJ2-3	ASSLNRGADTQY
TRBV5-1	TRBJ2-1	ASSFSSGPAYEQF
TRBV6-5	TRBJ1-1	ASIVRDALGRGTEAF
TRBV3-1	TRBJ1-1	ASSQGTANTEAF
TRBV5-1	TRBJ1-2	ASSLGQGYNYGYT
TRBV15	TRBJ2-3	ATSSSTGGRHTQY
TRBV18	TRBJ2-7	ASSPGRRPTSYEQY
TRBV28	TRBJ2-7	ASSLPDTYEQY
TRBV20-1	TRBJ2-3	SAILTDTQY
TRBV30	TRBJ2-1	AWSRPAEQF
TRBV20-1	TRBJ1-1	SASLGGKNTEAF
TRBV12-3/TRBV12-4	TRBJ1-6	ASSIGTSPLH
TRBV6-2/TRBV6-3	TRBJ2-1	ASRDPRGPNEQF
TRBV7-8	TRBJ2-7	ASSLAGGIGEQY
TRBV29-1	TRBJ2-1	SVDSQGGSYNEQF
TRBV6-1	TRBJ2-5	ASSPGTSGRMVETQY
TRBV10-3	TRBJ2-7	AMGFSGDEQY
TRBV25-1	TRBJ1-5	ASSDQAGNQPQH
TRBV6-2/TRBV6-3	TRBJ2-1	ASRGAGGLYNEQF
TRBV27	TRBJ2-5	ASSDRGHETQY
TRBV20-1	TRBJ2-1	STLRVSGSNEQF
TRBV6-1	TRBJ2-5	ASRPGGEETQY
TRBV4-3	TRBJ1-6	ASSQDAGDSPLH
TRBV20-1	TRBJ2-7	SGLRPTPEQY
TRBV5-1	TRBJ2-7	ASSDPSGKSETPYEQY
TRBV7-9	TRBJ2-5	ASSFPASQETQY